This TCR beta chain was sequenced for a study of T cell clones after liver transplantation. Study context: Until 12-24 months post-transplant, subjects got standard immunosuppression and no induction.

This table comes from immunoSEQ multiplex PCR, and its TCRdb copy is limited to in-frame clones, with some not included. The repertoire holds tens of thousands of clones, with over 70% as singletons. Overall study results and limits: Conclusions were preliminary, with small, heterogeneous patient groups. Rather than being deleted, graft donor-reactive T cells may have moved into the graft. Post-transplant, graft-donor-reactive CD4 TCRbeta sequences in blood dropped significantly in most of the 8 subjects.

In germline, CDR1 is MNHNY, CDR2 SVGAGI (reference sequence). The CDR3 sequence is 15 residues long. V lost 6 bases, J lost 2 bases, and 3 bases stayed unmatched. To note about this clone: Its matching antigen is unknown.

The rearrangement uses TRBV6-6 and TRBJ2-1; 11 nucleotides align to TRBD2. This clonotype originated in a human donor who received a liver transplant. The material was CD4+ T cells from blood, obtained before liver transplant. CDR3 sequence (DNA): TGTGCCAGCAGCCCTAGCGGGGGGACCTACAATGAGCAGTTCTTC. Its translation is CASSPSGGTYNEQFF.